This T cell receptor (beta chain) was sequenced in a study of memory CD4+ T cells and cytomegalovirus serostatus. Study-wide background: Of the healthy Belgian adults, several were CMV seropositive and approximately 24 seronegative. Study-wide results and limits: Median bootstrapped AUC for CMV status was about 0.96 originally, approximately 0.9 US-trained.

As to this clone: Its specificity is not known.

V lost 3 bases and J lost 2, with 10 bases in between. CDR1 is ENHRY, CDR2 SYGVKD, per germline. The CDR3 runs 14 residues. Per the authors' pipeline: After removing out-of-frame reads, around 2.2 million distinct TCRbeta sequences remained. Assay used: immunoSEQ multiplex PCR; TCRdb lists only in-frame clones, some missing. V, J and clone size were drawn from that table, and D and trimming were deduced from the DNA. This table holds some 41,000 clones, roughly 83% found once. The sort gate was single viable CD3+CD4+CD8-CD45RO+ cells for memory CD4+ T cells. Source material: memory CD4+ T cells from blood. The source of this sequence is an adult in good health and CMV-seronegative. The gene calls are TRBV10-3 and TRBJ1-2; unclear D gene. CDR3 sequence (DNA): TGTGCCATCAGTGATTTTATCGGGAACTATGGCTACACCTTC. As protein: CAISDFIGNYGYTF.